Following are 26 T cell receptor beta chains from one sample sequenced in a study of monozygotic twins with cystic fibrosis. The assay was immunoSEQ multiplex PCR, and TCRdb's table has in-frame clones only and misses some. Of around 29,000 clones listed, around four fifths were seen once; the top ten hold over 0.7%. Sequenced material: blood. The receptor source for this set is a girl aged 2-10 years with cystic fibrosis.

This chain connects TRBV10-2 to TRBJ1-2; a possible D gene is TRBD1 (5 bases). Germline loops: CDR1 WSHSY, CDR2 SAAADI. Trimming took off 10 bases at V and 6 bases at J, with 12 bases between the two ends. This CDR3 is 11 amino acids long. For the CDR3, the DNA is TGCGCCACCGACCCGGGGGATGGCTACACCTTC. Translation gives CATDPGDGYTF.

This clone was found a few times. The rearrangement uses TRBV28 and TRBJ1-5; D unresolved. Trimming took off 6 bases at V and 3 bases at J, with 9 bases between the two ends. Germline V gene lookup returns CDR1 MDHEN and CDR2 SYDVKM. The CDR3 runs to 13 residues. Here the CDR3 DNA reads TGTGCCAGCAGCCGAGTTCCCAATCAGCCCCAGCATTTT. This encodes CASSRVPNQPQHF.

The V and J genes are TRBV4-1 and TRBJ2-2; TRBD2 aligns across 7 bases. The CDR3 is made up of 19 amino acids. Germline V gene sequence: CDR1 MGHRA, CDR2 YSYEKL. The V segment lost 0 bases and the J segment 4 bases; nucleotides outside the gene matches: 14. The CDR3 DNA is TGCGCCAGCAGCCAAGAGCGTACGGGGGGAGCGGCGGCCACCGGGGAGCTGTTTTTT. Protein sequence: CASSQERTGGAAATGELFF.

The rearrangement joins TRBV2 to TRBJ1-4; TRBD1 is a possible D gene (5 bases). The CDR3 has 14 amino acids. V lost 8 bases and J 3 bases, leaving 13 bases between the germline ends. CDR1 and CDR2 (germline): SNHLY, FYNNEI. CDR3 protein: CASRVTEPNEKLFF. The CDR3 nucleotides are TGTGCCAGCCGGGTGACAGAGCCTAATGAAAAACTGTTTTTT.

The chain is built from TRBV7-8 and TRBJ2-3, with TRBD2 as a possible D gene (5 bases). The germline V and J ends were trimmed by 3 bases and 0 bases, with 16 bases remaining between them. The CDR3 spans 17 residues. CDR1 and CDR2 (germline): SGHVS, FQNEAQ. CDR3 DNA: TGTGCCAGCAGCTTGGAGGATGGTAGTGGGAGCACAGATACGCAGTATTTT. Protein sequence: CASSLEDGSGSTDTQYF.

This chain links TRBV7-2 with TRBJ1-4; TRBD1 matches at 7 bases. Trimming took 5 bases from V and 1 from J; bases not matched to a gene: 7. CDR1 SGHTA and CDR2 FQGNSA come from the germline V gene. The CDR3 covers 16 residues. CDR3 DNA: TGTGCCAGCAGCCGCCTGCCAGGGGGAACTAATGAAAAACTGTTTTTT. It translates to CASSRLPGGTNEKLFF.

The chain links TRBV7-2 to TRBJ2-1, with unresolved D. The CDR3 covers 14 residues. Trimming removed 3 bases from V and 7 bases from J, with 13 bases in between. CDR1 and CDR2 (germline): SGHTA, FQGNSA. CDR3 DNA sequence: TGTGCCAGCAGCTTCAGCCGGAGCGCAAATGAGCAGTTCTTC. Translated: CASSFSRSANEQFF.

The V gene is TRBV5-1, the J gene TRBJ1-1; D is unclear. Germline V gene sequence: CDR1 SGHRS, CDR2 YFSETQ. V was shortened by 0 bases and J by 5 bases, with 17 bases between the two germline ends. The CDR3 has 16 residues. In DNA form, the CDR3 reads TGCGCCAGCAGCTTGGTCCTGGGCAGGCTGTCGACTGAAGCTTTCTTT. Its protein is CASSLVLGRLSTEAFF.

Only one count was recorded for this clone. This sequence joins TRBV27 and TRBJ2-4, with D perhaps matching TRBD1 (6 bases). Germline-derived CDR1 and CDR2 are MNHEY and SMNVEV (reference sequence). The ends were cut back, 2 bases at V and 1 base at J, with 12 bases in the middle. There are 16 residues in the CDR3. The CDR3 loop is CASSLNAQGAKNIQYF. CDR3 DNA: TGTGCCAGCAGTTTAAACGCCCAGGGGGCCAAAAACATTCAGTACTTC.

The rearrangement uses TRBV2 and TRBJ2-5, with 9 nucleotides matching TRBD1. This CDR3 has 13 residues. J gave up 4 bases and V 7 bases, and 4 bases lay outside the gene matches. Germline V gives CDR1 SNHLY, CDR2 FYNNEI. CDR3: CASTPDRGETQYF. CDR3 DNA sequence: TGTGCCAGCACCCCGGACAGGGGAGAGACCCAGTACTTC. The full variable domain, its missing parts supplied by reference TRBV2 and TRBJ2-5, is EPEVTQTPSHQVTQMGQEVILRCVPISNHLYFYWYRQILGQKVEFLVSFYNNEISEKSEIFDDQFSVERPDGSNFTLKIRSTKLEDSAMYFCASTPDRGETQYFGPGTRLLVL.

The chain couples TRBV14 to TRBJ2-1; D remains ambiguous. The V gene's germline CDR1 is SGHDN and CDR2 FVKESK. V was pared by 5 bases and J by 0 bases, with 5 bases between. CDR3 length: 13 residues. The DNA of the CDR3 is TGTGCCAGCAGCAAGGACTCCTACAATGAGCAGTTCTTC. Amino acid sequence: CASSKDSYNEQFF.

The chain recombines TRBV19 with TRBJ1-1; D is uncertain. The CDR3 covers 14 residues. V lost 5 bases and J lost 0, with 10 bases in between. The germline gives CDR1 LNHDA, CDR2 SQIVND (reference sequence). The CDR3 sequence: CASSLPVMNTEAFF. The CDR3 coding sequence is TGTGCCAGTAGTCTTCCCGTCATGAACACTGAAGCTTTCTTT.

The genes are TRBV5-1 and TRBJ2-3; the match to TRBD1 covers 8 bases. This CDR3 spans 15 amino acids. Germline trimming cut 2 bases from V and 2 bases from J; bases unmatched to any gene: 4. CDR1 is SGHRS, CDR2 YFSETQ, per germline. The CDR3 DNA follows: TGCGCCAGCAGCTTCGACAGGGGTCTCACAGATACGCAGTATTTT. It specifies CASSFDRGLTDTQYF.

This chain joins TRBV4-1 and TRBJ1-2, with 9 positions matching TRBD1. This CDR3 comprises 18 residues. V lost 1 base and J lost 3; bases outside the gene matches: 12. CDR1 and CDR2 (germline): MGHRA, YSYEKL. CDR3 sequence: CASSQVAGQGMSHYGYTF. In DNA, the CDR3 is TGCGCCAGCAGCCAAGTAGCGGGACAGGGTATGAGTCACTATGGCTACACCTTC.

As DNA, the CDR3 is TGTGCCAGCAGCTCGGGGGGGAATAATCAGCCCCAGCATTTT. Its protein product is CASSSGGNNQPQHF. The chain has TRBV7-9 and TRBJ1-5, with D maybe TRBD1 (5 bases). The germline V and J ends were trimmed by 4 bases and 4 bases, with 11 bases remaining between them. Germline values: CDR1 SEHNR, CDR2 FQNEAQ (reference sequence). This CDR3 contains 14 residues.

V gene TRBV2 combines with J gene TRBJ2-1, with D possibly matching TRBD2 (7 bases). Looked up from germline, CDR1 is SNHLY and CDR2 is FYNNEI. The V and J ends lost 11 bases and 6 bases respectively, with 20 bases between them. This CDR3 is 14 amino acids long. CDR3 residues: CAEGGESSGNEQFF. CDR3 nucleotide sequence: TGTGCCGAGGGGGGGGAATCATCGGGCAATGAGCAGTTCTTC.

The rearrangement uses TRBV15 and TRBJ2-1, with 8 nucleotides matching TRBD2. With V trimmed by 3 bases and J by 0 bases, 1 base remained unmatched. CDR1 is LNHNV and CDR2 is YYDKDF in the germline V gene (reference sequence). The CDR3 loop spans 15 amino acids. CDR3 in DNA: TGTGCCACCAGCAGCGGGAGGGCCTCCTACAATGAGCAGTTCTTC. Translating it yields CATSSGRASYNEQFF.

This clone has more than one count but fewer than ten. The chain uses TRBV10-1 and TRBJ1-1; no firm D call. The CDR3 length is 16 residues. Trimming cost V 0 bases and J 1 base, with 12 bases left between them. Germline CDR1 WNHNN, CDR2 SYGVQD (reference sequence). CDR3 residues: CASSESPDRTNTEAFF. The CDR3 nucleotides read TGCGCCAGCAGTGAGTCTCCCGACCGGACGAACACTGAAGCTTTCTTT.

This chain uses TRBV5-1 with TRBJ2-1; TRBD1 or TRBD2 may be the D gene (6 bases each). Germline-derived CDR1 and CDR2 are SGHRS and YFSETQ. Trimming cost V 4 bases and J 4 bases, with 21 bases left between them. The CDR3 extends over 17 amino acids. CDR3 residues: CASSGGPVTSSYNEQFF. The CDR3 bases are TGCGCCAGCAGCGGGGGGCCGGTTACGTCTTCGTACAATGAGCAGTTCTTC.

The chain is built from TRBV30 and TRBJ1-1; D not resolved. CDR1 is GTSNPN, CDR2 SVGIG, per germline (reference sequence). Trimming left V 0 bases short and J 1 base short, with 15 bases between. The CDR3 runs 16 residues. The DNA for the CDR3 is TGTGCCTGGAGTGTTTTGTTGCTCGTAGAGAACACTGAAGCTTTCTTT. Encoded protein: CAWSVLLLVENTEAFF.

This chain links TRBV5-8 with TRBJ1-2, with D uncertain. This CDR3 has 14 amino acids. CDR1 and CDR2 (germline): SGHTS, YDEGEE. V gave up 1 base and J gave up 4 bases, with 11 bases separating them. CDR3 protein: CASSLWQRFYGYTF. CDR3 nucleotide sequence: TGTGCCAGCAGCTTGTGGCAACGATTCTATGGCTACACCTTC.

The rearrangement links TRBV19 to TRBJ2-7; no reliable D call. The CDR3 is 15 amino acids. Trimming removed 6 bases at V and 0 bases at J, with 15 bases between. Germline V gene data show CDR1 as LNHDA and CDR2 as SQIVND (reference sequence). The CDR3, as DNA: TGTGCCAGTAGAGTATCCGCGGCAGGCTCCTACGAGCAGTACTTC. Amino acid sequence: CASRVSAAGSYEQYF. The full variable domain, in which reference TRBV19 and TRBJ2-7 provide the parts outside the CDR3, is DGGITQSPKYLFRKEGQNVTLSCEQNLNHDAMYWYRQDPGQGLRLIYYSQIVNDFQKGDIAEGYSVSREKKESFPLTVTSAQKNPTAFYLCASRVSAAGSYEQYFGPGTRLTVT.

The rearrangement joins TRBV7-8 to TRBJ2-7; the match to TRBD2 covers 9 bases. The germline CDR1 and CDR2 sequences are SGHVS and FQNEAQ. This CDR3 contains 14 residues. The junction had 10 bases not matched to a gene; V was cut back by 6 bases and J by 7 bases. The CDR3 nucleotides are TGTGCCAGCAGATACATAGCGGGAGCTGAGGAGCAGTACTTC. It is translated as CASRYIAGAEEQYF.

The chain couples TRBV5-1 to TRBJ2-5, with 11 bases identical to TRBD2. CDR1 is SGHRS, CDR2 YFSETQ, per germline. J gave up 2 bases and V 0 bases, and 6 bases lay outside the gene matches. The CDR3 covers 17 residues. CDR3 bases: TGCGCCAGCAGCTTGGGACTAGCGGGACCTACTCAAGAGACCCAGTACTTC. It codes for CASSLGLAGPTQETQYF. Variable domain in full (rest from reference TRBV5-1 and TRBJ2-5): KAGVTQTPRYLIKTRGQQVTLSCSPISGHRSVSWYQQTPGQGLQFLFEYFSETQRNKGNFPGRFSGRQFSNSRSEMNVSTLELGDSALYLCASSLGLAGPTQETQYFGPGTRLLVL.

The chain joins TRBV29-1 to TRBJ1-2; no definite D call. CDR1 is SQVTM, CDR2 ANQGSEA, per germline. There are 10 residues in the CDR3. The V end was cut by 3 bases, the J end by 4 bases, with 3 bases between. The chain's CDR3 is CSVESYGYTF. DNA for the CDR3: TGCAGCGTTGAGAGCTATGGCTACACCTTC.

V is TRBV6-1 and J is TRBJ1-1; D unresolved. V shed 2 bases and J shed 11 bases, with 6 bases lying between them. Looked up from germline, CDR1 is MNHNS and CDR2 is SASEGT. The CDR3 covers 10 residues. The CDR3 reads CASSELGAFF. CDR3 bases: TGTGCCAGCAGTGAACTGGGGGCTTTCTTT.